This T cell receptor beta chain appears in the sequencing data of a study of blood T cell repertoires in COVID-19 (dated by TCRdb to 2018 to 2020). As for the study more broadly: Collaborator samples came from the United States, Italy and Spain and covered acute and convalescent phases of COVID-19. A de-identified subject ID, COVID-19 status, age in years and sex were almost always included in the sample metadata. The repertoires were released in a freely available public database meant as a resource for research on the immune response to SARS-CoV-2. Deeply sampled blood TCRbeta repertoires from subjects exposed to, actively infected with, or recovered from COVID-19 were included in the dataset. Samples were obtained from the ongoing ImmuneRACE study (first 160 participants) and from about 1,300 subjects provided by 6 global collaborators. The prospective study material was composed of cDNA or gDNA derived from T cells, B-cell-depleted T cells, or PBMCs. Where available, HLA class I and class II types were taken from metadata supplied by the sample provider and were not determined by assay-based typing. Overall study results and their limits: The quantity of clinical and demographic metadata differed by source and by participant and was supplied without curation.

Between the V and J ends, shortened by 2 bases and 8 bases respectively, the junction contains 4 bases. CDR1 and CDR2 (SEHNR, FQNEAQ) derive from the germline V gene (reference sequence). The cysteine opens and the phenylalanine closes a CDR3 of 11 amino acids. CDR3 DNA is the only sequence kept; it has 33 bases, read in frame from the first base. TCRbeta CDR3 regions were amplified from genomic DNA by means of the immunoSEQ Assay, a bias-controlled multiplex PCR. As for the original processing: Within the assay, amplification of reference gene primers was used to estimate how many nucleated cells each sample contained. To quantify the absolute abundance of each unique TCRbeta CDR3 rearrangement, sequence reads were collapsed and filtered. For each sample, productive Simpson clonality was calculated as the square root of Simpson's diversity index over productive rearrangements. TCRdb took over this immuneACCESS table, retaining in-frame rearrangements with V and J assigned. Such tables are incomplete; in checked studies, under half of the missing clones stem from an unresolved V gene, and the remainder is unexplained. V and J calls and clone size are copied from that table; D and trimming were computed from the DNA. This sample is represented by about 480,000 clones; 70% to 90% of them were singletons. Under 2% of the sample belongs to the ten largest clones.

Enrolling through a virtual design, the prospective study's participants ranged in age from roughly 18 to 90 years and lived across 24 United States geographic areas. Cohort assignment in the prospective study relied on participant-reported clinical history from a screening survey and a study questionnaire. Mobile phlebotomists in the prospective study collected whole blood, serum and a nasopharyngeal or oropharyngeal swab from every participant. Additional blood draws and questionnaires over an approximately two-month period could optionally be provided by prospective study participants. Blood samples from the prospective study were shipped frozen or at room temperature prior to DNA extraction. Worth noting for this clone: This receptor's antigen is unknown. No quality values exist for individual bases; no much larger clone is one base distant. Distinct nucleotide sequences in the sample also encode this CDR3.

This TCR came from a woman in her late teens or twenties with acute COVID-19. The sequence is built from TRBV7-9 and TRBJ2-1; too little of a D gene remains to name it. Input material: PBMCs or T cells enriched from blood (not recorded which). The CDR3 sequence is CASSLTDEQFF. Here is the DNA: TGTGCCAGCAGCTTAACAGATGAGCAGTTCTTC.